This T cell receptor (beta chain) was found in a study of immune evolution from preneoplasia to lung adenocarcinoma. Study-wide findings and caveats: Top clone share appeared to fall from AAH through AIS, MIA, adenocarcinoma.

Details on this clone: Its antigen is unidentified.

With V trimmed by 3 bases and J by 7 bases, 8 bases remained unmatched. CDR3 length: 15 amino acids. The germline V gene has CDR1 MDHEN and CDR2 SYDVKM. Only in-frame clones appear in the TCRdb table, and some are missing; sequencing was by immunoSEQ multiplex PCR. The repertoire holds about 4,800 clones, with over 60% as singletons. Sequencing was carried out using FFPE normal lung tissue adjacent to the tumor. This sequence originates from a person between 55 and 70 years old with lung adenocarcinoma. This chain links TRBV28 with TRBJ1-4; TRBD1 agrees at 7 bases. CDR3 amino acids: CASSFEKGAGEKLFF. CDR3 sequence (DNA): TGTGCCAGCAGTTTCGAAAAGGGGGCTGGTGAAAAACTGTTTTTT.